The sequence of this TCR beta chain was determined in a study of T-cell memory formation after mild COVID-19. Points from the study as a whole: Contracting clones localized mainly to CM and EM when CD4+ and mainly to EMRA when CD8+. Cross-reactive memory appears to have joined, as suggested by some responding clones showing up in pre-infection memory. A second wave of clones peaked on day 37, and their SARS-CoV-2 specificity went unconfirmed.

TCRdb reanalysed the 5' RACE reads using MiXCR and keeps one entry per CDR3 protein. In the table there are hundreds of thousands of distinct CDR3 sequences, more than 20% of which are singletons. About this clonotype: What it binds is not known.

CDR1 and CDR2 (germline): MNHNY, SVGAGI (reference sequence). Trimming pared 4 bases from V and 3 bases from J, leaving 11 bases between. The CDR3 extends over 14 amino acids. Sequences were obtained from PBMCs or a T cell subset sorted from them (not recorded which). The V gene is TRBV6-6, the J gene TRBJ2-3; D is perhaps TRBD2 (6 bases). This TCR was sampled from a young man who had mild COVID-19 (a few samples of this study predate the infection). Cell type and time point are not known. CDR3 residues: CASSSLGRTDTQYF. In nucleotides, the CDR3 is TGTGCCAGCAGTTCCCTAGGGAGGACAGATACGCAGTATTTT.